This is a list of T cell receptor beta chains from one sample in a study of PD-L1 blockade in urothelial cancer. Libraries were prepared by immunoSEQ multiplex PCR; TCRdb keeps only in-frame clonotypes and omits some of them. This sample has tens of thousands of clones, with around 84% found just once. The source was PBMCs, collected around atezolizumab (anti-PD-L1) treatment. The receptors stem from a man in his 70s with urothelial cancer. Each CDR3 is given with its conserved first and last residue. The order of the fields is clone size, V gene, D gene, J gene, CDR3 protein, CDR3 DNA. The D gene is left open where the match is weak. Rows may omit the clone size; those that give it use once, few, many or a size class.

>.|TRBV5-4|.|TRBJ2-7
CASSLPQFPHEQYF
TGTGCCAGCAGCTTGCCCCAGTTCCCTCACGAGCAGTACTTC
>.|TRBV7-6|TRBD1|TRBJ1-2
CASSQGTGQGTSNYGYTF
TGTGCCAGCAGCCAAGGGACCGGACAGGGGACATCTAACTATGGCTACACCTTC
>.|TRBV11-3|TRBD2|TRBJ2-1
CASSPSSGGTYNEQFF
TGTGCCAGCAGCCCCTCTAGCGGGGGCACCTACAATGAGCAGTTCTTC
>.|TRBV28|TRBD2|TRBJ2-2
CASSRTSGRGELFF
TGTGCCAGCAGTCGGACTAGCGGGAGGGGGGAGCTGTTTTTT
>.|TRBV2|.|TRBJ1-5
CASSDSLTGPQHF
TGTGCCAGCAGTGACTCTCTGACAGGGCCCCAGCATTTT
>once|TRBV4-1|TRBD1|TRBJ2-7
CASSQARGPYEQYF
TGCGCCAGCAGCCAAGCTAGGGGGCCGTACGAGCAGTACTTC
>many|TRBV6-1|.|TRBJ1-2
CASNPTGMTGYTF
TGTGCCAGCAACCCCACCGGGATGACTGGCTACACCTTC
>.|TRBV18|.|TRBJ2-5
CASSPGQTQLTQYF
TGTGCCAGCTCACCCGGACAGACCCAATTGACCCAGTACTTC
>.|TRBV5-6|TRBD2|TRBJ2-5
CASSLAGLARETQYF
TGTGCCAGCAGCTTGGCGGGACTAGCTCGGGAGACCCAGTACTTC
>once|TRBV5-1|.|TRBJ2-1
CASSSSKSQYNEQFF
TGCGCCAGCAGCTCGAGCAAAAGCCAATACAATGAGCAGTTCTTC
>.|TRBV13|.|TRBJ2-3
CASSFRTDSLSTDTQYF
TGTGCCAGCAGCTTCCGAACGGACAGCTTGAGCACAGATACGCAGTATTTT
>.|TRBV4-1|TRBD2|TRBJ2-3
CASSQDFLAGPLDTQYF
TGCGCCAGCAGCCAAGATTTCCTAGCGGGGCCCCTTGATACGCAGTATTTT
>.|TRBV10-2|.|TRBJ1-5
CASGSQGNQPQHF
TGCGCCAGCGGCTCTCAGGGGAATCAGCCCCAGCATTTT
>.|TRBV10-3|.|TRBJ1-4
CAISGAGGSNEKLFF
TGTGCCATCAGTGGAGCCGGGGGGTCTAATGAAAAACTGTTTTTT
>.|TRBV19|.|TRBJ2-2
CASNLLGTTNTGELFF
TGTGCCAGTAATTTACTTGGGACAACGAACACCGGGGAGCTGTTTTTT
>.|TRBV7-2|TRBD1|TRBJ2-5
CASSSTGGVAETQYF
TGTGCCAGCAGCTCGACAGGGGGGGTGGCAGAGACCCAGTACTTC